These 7 T cell receptor beta chains share one sample of origin, sequenced in a study of blood T cells in healthy people across ages. Combining a sample-barcoded 5' primer with a J-beta primer mix, a second PCR ran for 7 to 11 cycles. In TCRdb, the 5' RACE reads were re-called with MiXCR into one record per CDR3 protein. The sample lists 870,000 or so distinct CDR3 sequences, more than 25% occurring once. The sample consisted of blood. The receptors were gathered from a woman at least 80 years old in good health.

This clonotype was counted between two and nine times. The chain couples TRBV2 to TRBJ2-5, with D perhaps matching TRBD1 or TRBD2 (5 bases each). This CDR3 is 15 amino acids long. Germline V gene lookup returns CDR1 SNHLY and CDR2 FYNNEI. Trimming pared 8 bases from V and 1 base from J, leaving 17 bases between. CDR3 loop: CASGVDGAIQETQYF. CDR3 bases: TGTGCCAGCGGTGTAGACGGGGCGATCCAAGAGACCCAGTACTTC.

This clonotype was observed at least ten times. The chain is built from TRBV3-1 and TRBJ2-7, with D perhaps TRBD2 (6 bases). This CDR3 region has 14 residues. The germline V gene has CDR1 LGHDT and CDR2 YNNKEL (reference sequence). V was trimmed by 4 bases and J by 1 base, leaving 11 bases between them. The CDR3 loop reads CASSRYSGSYEQYF. CDR3 sequence (DNA): TGTGCCAGCAGCCGGTACAGCGGGTCCTACGAGCAGTACTTC.

This clonotype was found many times. The gene calls are TRBV7-2 and TRBJ2-1, with 8 positions matching TRBD2. The CDR3 covers 16 residues. Unmatched junction bases numbered 9, after V lost 0 bases and J lost 8 bases. From germline, CDR1 is SGHTA and CDR2 FQGNSA. CDR3 region: CASSLAGRGGEYEQFF. CDR3 nucleotide sequence: TGTGCCAGCAGCTTAGCGGGTCGGGGGGGGGAATATGAGCAGTTCTTC.

The V call is TRBV27, the J call TRBJ2-1; 10 positions match TRBD1. From germline, CDR1 is MNHEY and CDR2 SMNVEV (reference sequence). The CDR3 has 15 amino acids. The trim removed 5 bases at V and 10 bases at J, leaving 11 bases unmatched. Here the CDR3 reads CASSPGTGAAGEQFF. In DNA, the CDR3 is TGTGCCAGCAGTCCGGGGACAGGGGCCGCAGGCGAGCAGTTCTTC.

There are many counts of this clonotype. The chain links TRBV12-3 or TRBV12-4 to TRBJ1-1; no clear D. This CDR3 is 13 amino acids long. Deletions cut 3 bases from V and 1 base from J, with 6 bases between. The CDR3 here is CASSLRQNTEAFF. The CDR3 DNA follows: TGTGCCAGCAGTTTGCGACAGAACACTGAAGCTTTCTTT.

There are a few counts of this clonotype. J is TRBJ2-5 and V is TRBV6-2 or TRBV6-3; D unresolved. CDR1 MNHEY and CDR2 SVGEGT come from the germline V gene. V was clipped by 7 bases and J by 2 bases, with 5 bases between them. This CDR3 is built from 11 residues. Here the CDR3 DNA reads TGTGCCAGCATCTATCAAGAGACCCAGTACTTC. Translation gives CASIYQETQYF.

There are many counts of this clonotype. The chain has TRBV20-1 and TRBJ1-6; D not resolved. V gave up 0 bases and J gave up 10 bases, with 13 bases separating them. Germline V lookup: CDR1 DFQATT, CDR2 SNEGSKA (reference sequence). The CDR3 is 14 residues long. The CDR3 DNA reads as TGCAGTGCTAGAGAAGGGCATGCGGGCTCACCCCTCCACTTT. Amino acids: CSAREGHAGSPLHF.